Following are 27 T cell receptor beta chains from one sample sequenced in a study of blood T cell repertoires in COVID-19. Clones were read by immunoSEQ multiplex PCR, and TCRdb kept only the in-frame ones, dropping some. The table shows some 220,000 clones, with around four fifths occurring only once. Sequenced: peripheral blood. The receptors shown here come from a man in his forties or fifties with acute or convalescent COVID-19.

This chain links TRBV5-1 with TRBJ1-2; 8 bases are shared with TRBD1. The CDR3 has 14 amino acids. Germline V gives CDR1 SGHRS, CDR2 YFSETQ. The junction had 3 bases not matched to a gene; V was cut back by 1 base and J by 4 bases. The CDR3 loop reads CASSLSTGAYGYTF. The CDR3 DNA reads as TGCGCCAGCAGCTTGTCGACAGGGGCCTATGGCTACACCTTC.

V usage is TRBV5-6 and J usage is TRBJ2-1, with 8 positions matching TRBD2. The CDR3 is 15 residues long. After removal of 4 bases from V and 8 bases from J, the junction contained 11 bases not matched to a gene. Germline V gene sequence: CDR1 SGHDT, CDR2 YYEEEE. For the CDR3, the DNA is TGTGCCAGCAGCCCACGGTTTAGACTAGCGTATGAGCAGTTCTTC. It is translated as CASSPRFRLAYEQFF. The full variable domain, rest sourced from reference TRBV5-6 and TRBJ2-1, is DAGVTQSPTHLIKTRGQQVTLRCSPKSGHDTVSWYQQALGQGPQFIFQYYEEEERQRGNFPDRFSGHQFPNYSSELNVNALLLGDSALYLCASSPRFRLAYEQFFGPGTRLTVL.

The chain combines TRBV30 with TRBJ2-7, with TRBD2 identical over 8 bases. V lost 5 bases, J lost 5 bases, and 11 bases stayed unmatched. Looked up from germline, CDR1 is GTSNPN and CDR2 is SVGIG (reference sequence). This CDR3 region has 14 residues. The CDR3 sequence: CAWGHGGAGNEQYF. The CDR3 region has the DNA TGTGCCTGGGGTCACGGGGGGGCCGGTAACGAGCAGTACTTC. Looking up the rest from reference TRBV30 and TRBJ2-7 gives the full variable domain: SQTIHQWPATLVQPVGSPLSLECTVEGTSNPNLYWYRQAAGRGLQLLFYSVGIGQISSEVPQNLSASRPQDRQFILSSKKLLLSDSGFYLCAWGHGGAGNEQYFGPGTRLTVT.

This clone occurred once. The J gene is TRBJ1-2, the V gene TRBV5-1; 11 nucleotides line up with TRBD1. V lost 0 bases to trimming and J lost 4 bases; unmatched junction nucleotides: 5. Per germline, CDR1 SGHRS and CDR2 YFSETQ. The CDR3 has 16 amino acids. The CDR3 DNA follows: TGCGCCAGCAGCTTGGGGACAGGGGGCGGTGGCTATGGCTACACCTTC. Protein product: CASSLGTGGGGYGYTF.

This rearrangement joins TRBV25-1 to TRBJ2-7; the match to TRBD2 covers 12 bases. The CDR3 totals 16 residues. V was clipped by 8 bases and J by 4 bases; unmatched bases: 12. Germline V gene sequence: CDR1 MGHDK, CDR2 SYGVNS. The CDR3, as DNA: TGTGCCAGCGGTCCCTCTGGGACTAGCGGGTCTTACGAGCAGTACTTC. Protein product: CASGPSGTSGSYEQYF.

V is TRBV19 and J is TRBJ2-7; 8 positions match TRBD1. CDR1 is LNHDA, CDR2 SQIVND, per germline (reference sequence). Trimming removed 7 bases from V and 5 bases from J; junction bases left unmatched: 7. The CDR3 length is 13 residues. CDR3 nucleotide sequence: TGTGCCAGTAATCACGCAGGGGGCGACGAGCAGTACTTC. Amino acids: CASNHAGGDEQYF. Looking up the rest from reference TRBV19 and TRBJ2-7 gives the full variable domain: DGGITQSPKYLFRKEGQNVTLSCEQNLNHDAMYWYRQDPGQGLRLIYYSQIVNDFQKGDIAEGYSVSREKKESFPLTVTSAQKNPTAFYLCASNHAGGDEQYFGPGTRLTVT.

The count of this clone is one. The genes are TRBV3-1 (or the pseudogene TRBV3-2) and TRBJ1-6, with a possible D match to TRBD1 (5 bases). This CDR3 is built from 14 residues. Germline CDR1 is LGHDT and CDR2 is YNNKEL (reference sequence). Deletions cut 4 bases from V and 15 bases from J, with 19 bases between. The DNA of the CDR3 is TGTGCCAGCAGCCTGACAGTGAATTCAAATGACCTCCACTTT. It yields the protein CASSLTVNSNDLHF.

This clone was observed once. The chain links TRBV27 to TRBJ2-7; the match to TRBD1 covers 11 bases. The V gene end was trimmed by 6 bases and the J gene end by 2 bases; junction bases not matched to a gene: 3. This CDR3 region has 14 residues. Germline CDR1 MNHEY, CDR2 SMNVEV (reference sequence). The chain's CDR3 is CASSRTGGTYEQYF. In DNA, the CDR3 is TGTGCCAGCAGCAGGACAGGGGGCACCTACGAGCAGTACTTC.

The chain carries TRBV7-2 and TRBJ1-1; 7 positions match TRBD1. The CDR3 sequence is 13 residues long. Germline-derived CDR1 and CDR2 are SGHTA and FQGNSA. With V trimmed by 9 bases and J by 3 bases, 7 bases remained unmatched. The CDR3 sequence is CASSRTGDTEAFF. The DNA for the CDR3 is TGTGCCAGTTCCAGGACAGGAGACACTGAAGCTTTCTTT.

V gene TRBV7-2 combines with J gene TRBJ2-1, with a possible D match to TRBD2 (5 bases). Germline V gene lookup returns CDR1 SGHTA and CDR2 FQGNSA. The CDR3 covers 14 residues. Trimming shortened V by 5 bases and J by 3 bases, and 11 bases separated the two germline ends. CDR3 protein: CASSERINYNEQFF. The CDR3 bases are TGTGCCAGCAGCGAGCGGATTAACTACAATGAGCAGTTCTTC.

The V and J genes are TRBV9 and TRBJ1-2; 8 bases are shared with TRBD1. J lost 2 bases, V lost 3 bases, and 6 bases had no gene match. The CDR3 totals 15 residues. The V gene's germline CDR1 is SGDLS and CDR2 YYNGEE. DNA of the CDR3: TGTGCCAGCAGCGCCTGGACAGGGCCAAACTATGGCTACACCTTC. Translating gives CASSAWTGPNYGYTF.

The chain joins TRBV19 to TRBJ2-2; 8 bases align to TRBD2. After removal of 1 base from V and 3 bases from J, the junction contained 10 bases not matched to a gene. Germline CDR1 is LNHDA and CDR2 is SQIVND (reference sequence). The CDR3 is made up of 18 amino acids. The CDR3 DNA reads as TGTGCCAGTAGTATAGCCTCCCCGGCGGGAGGATACACCGGGGAGCTGTTTTTT. Amino acids: CASSIASPAGGYTGELFF.

This clone was recorded once. This chain uses TRBV18 with TRBJ2-7; D call uncertain. With 4 bases removed from V and 3 bases from J, the gap between germline ends came to 16 bases. Germline-derived CDR1 and CDR2 are KGHSH and LQKENI. This CDR3 comprises 15 residues. The CDR3 reads CASSLRAIGRYEQYF. In nucleotides, the CDR3 is TGTGCCAGCTCACTCAGAGCTATTGGGCGCTACGAGCAGTACTTC.

The chain couples TRBV11-2 to TRBJ2-5; D is unclear. The CDR3 is 13 amino acids. Germline CDR1 SGHAT, CDR2 FQNNGV. Trimming pared 5 bases from V and 6 bases from J, leaving 13 bases between. The CDR3 nucleotides read TGTGCCAGCAGCCCCCCTCAGCGCCAGACCCAGTACTTC. Its protein product is CASSPPQRQTQYF.

The V gene is TRBV27, the J gene TRBJ1-2; TRBD1 is a possible D gene (6 bases). CDR1 and CDR2 from the germline V gene are MNHEY and SMNVEV (reference sequence). The germline V and J ends were trimmed by 6 bases and 3 bases, with 17 bases remaining between them. There are 15 residues in the CDR3. The CDR3 reads CASRGDIRGDYGYTF. CDR3 in DNA: TGTGCCAGCAGAGGGGACATCAGAGGAGACTATGGCTACACCTTC.

This clone has only one observation. The chain links TRBV5-1 to TRBJ2-7, with D tentatively TRBD2 (5 bases). This CDR3 spans 15 amino acids. V was clipped by 4 bases and J by 5 bases, with 19 bases between them. The germline CDR1 and CDR2 sequences are SGHRS and YFSETQ. The CDR3 bases are TGCGCCAGCAGCCGAACCGCGGACTGGAATCACGAGCAGTACTTC. This gives the protein CASSRTADWNHEQYF.

This chain links TRBV28 with TRBJ2-7; TRBD2 agrees at 7 bases. CDR1 MDHEN and CDR2 SYDVKM come from the germline V gene. The CDR3 consists of 15 residues. J lost 0 bases, V lost 6 bases, and 8 bases had no gene match. The CDR3 spells CASSPLGGGSYEQYF. The CDR3 DNA sequence: TGTGCCAGCAGCCCTTTGGGGGGGGGCTCCTACGAGCAGTACTTC. The variable domain in full, completed from reference TRBV28 and TRBJ2-7, reads DVKVTQSSRYLVKRTGEKVFLECVQDMDHENMFWYRQDPGLGLRLIYFSYDVKMKEKGDIPEGYSVSREKKERFSLILESASTNQTSMYLCASSPLGGGSYEQYFGPGTRLTVT.

In this sample, this clone turned up a few times. The rearrangement uses TRBV30 and TRBJ2-7, with D possibly being TRBD2 (5 bases). The CDR3 spans 12 residues. The V end was cut by 4 bases, the J end by 2 bases, with 9 bases between. Germline loops: CDR1 GTSNPN, CDR2 SVGIG (reference sequence). CDR3 nucleotides: TGTGCCTGGACTAAACTAGCCTACGAGCAGTACTTC. Its protein is CAWTKLAYEQYF.

This clone has more than one count but fewer than ten. This chain uses TRBV7-9 with TRBJ1-6; possibly TRBD1 for D (6 bases). V gave up 7 bases and J gave up 7 bases, with 14 bases separating them. CDR1 is SEHNR, CDR2 FQNEAQ, per germline (reference sequence). CDR3 length: 14 residues. CDR3 nucleotide sequence: TGTGCCAGCAACGCGGACAGCTCCAATTCACCCCTCCACTTT. Translated: CASNADSSNSPLHF.

This clone has a handful of counts. V and J are TRBV5-1 and TRBJ2-1, with D perhaps matching TRBD2 (6 bases). V was cut by 0 bases and J by 1 base, with 17 bases left in between. CDR1 and CDR2 (germline): SGHRS, YFSETQ. The CDR3 has 18 residues. The CDR3 spells CASSLAVFPEGSYNEQFF. For the CDR3, the DNA is TGCGCCAGCAGCTTGGCCGTCTTCCCGGAGGGATCCTACAATGAGCAGTTCTTC. Full variable domain (outside the CDR3, taken from reference TRBV5-1 and TRBJ2-1): KAGVTQTPRYLIKTRGQQVTLSCSPISGHRSVSWYQQTPGQGLQFLFEYFSETQRNKGNFPGRFSGRQFSNSRSEMNVSTLELGDSALYLCASSLAVFPEGSYNEQFFGPGTRLTVL.

This clone was observed a handful of times. The chain uses TRBV2 and TRBJ1-1, with 7 bases identical to TRBD1. After removal of 3 bases from V and 5 bases from J, the junction contained 9 bases not matched to a gene. The CDR3 contains 15 residues. Germline CDR1 reads SNHLY; CDR2 reads FYNNEI. The CDR3 coding sequence is TGTGCCAGCAGTGAGCGCCAGGGGGAGACGACTGAAGCTTTCTTT. This codes for CASSERQGETTEAFF.

This chain links TRBV5-1 with TRBJ1-4, with TRBD1 matching over 7 bases. Germline V gene data show CDR1 as SGHRS and CDR2 as YFSETQ. After removal of 4 bases from V and 6 bases from J, the junction contained 9 bases not matched to a gene. The CDR3 contains 15 residues. The CDR3 protein is CASSRMGQRDEKLFF. The CDR3 DNA is TGCGCCAGCAGCCGGATGGGACAGCGCGATGAAAAACTGTTTTTT.

The chain has TRBV6-4 and TRBJ1-2, with 7 bases matching TRBD1. Germline CDR1 is MRHNA and CDR2 is SNTAGT. This CDR3 has 14 residues. With V trimmed by 5 bases and J by 10 bases, 13 bases remained unmatched. The DNA of the CDR3 is TGTGCCAGCAGTCCCACAGGGGATCAAAGGGACTACACCTTC. This codes for CASSPTGDQRDYTF.

This clone was counted once. The genes are TRBV6-5 and TRBJ1-5, with 7 bases identical to TRBD1. Germline CDR1 is MNHEY and CDR2 is SVGAGI. With 7 bases clipped from V and 4 bases from J, the junction kept 7 bases outside the gene matches. CDR3 size: 14 residues. The CDR3: CASTNRDSNQPQHF. The CDR3, as DNA: TGTGCCAGCACAAACCGGGACAGTAATCAGCCCCAGCATTTT.

V gene TRBV5-1 combines with J gene TRBJ1-2; D unresolved. CDR1 is SGHRS and CDR2 is YFSETQ in the germline V gene. The CDR3 length is 13 residues. Trimming cost V 4 bases and J 6 bases, with 13 bases left between them. The CDR3 nucleotides read TGCGCCAGCAGCCCCGACAAGGAGGATGGCTACACCTTC. It translates to CASSPDKEDGYTF.

The rearrangement uses TRBV11-2 and TRBJ2-5, with a possible D match to TRBD1 (6 bases). The CDR3 length is 16 residues. Germline V gene sequence: CDR1 SGHAT, CDR2 FQNNGV. Trimming took 0 bases from V and 4 from J, leaving 15 bases between them. CDR3 loop: CASSLEIGGQGETQYF. The CDR3 DNA sequence: TGTGCCAGCAGCTTAGAAATAGGGGGTCAGGGAGAGACCCAGTACTTC.

The chain employs TRBV30 and TRBJ1-2, with 7 bases that match TRBD1. The CDR3 runs 15 residues. Germline V gene sequence: CDR1 GTSNPN, CDR2 SVGIG (reference sequence). Unmatched junction bases numbered 10, after V lost 2 bases and J lost 4 bases. CDR3 sequence reads: CAWSSQTGLRYGYTF. The CDR3 DNA is TGTGCCTGGAGTAGCCAGACAGGGTTACGCTATGGCTACACCTTC. The entire variable domain, with the rest obtained from reference TRBV30 and TRBJ1-2, is as follows: SQTIHQWPATLVQPVGSPLSLECTVEGTSNPNLYWYRQAAGRGLQLLFYSVGIGQISSEVPQNLSASRPQDRQFILSSKKLLLSDSGFYLCAWSSQTGLRYGYTFGSGTRLTVV.